This T cell receptor beta chain was profiled in a study of T cells in Graves' hyperthyroidism and ophthalmopathy. Study-level points and caveats: Separating ophthalmopathy from stable hyperthyroidism was achieved by a 13 V-J model. Ophthalmopathy onset followed model prediction by a median approximately seven months.

The germline V gene encodes CDR1 MDHEN and CDR2 SYDVKM. V lost 4 bases and J 3 bases, leaving 9 bases between the germline ends. The CDR3 is made up of 13 amino acids. As concerns this clonotype: Its antigen is not known.

Amplified TCR beta CDR3 regions came from RNA transcripts. First-round RT-PCR with HTBI primers amplified the TCR CDR3 region. Each CDR3 protein is one row after TCRdb ran MiXCR on the multiplex PCR reads. The repertoire holds approximately 210,000 distinct CDR3 sequences, with approximately 17% as singletons. Sequenced: blood. The clonotype was recovered from a man aged 50-59 years with Graves' hyperthyroidism. The V and J genes are TRBV28 and TRBJ1-1; D unresolved. The CDR3 sequence: CASSYRAYTEAFF. CDR3 DNA sequence: TGTGCCAGCAGTTATAGGGCTTACACTGAAGCTTTCTTT.